Following are 15 T cell receptor beta chains from one sample sequenced in a study of blood T cell repertoires in COVID-19. Using immunoSEQ multiplex PCR, the repertoire was profiled, and TCRdb retains in-frame clones only, with some absent. The repertoire has under 150,000 clones, approximately 80% of them found once; the top ten carry 1.9%. The source material was peripheral blood. The receptors come from a man aged 65 to 85 with acute or convalescent COVID-19.

V is TRBV29-1 and J is TRBJ2-7; perhaps TRBD2 as D (7 bases). V was trimmed by 4 bases and J by 7 bases, leaving 14 bases between them. This CDR3 is 12 amino acids long. The germline V gene has CDR1 SQVTM and CDR2 ANQGSEA. DNA of the CDR3: TGCAGCGTTGTCATGGGGGGGCGAGAGCAGTACTTC. Translation gives CSVVMGGREQYF.

This clone was seen just once. The chain links TRBV3-1 (or the pseudogene TRBV3-2) to TRBJ1-3; 12 nucleotides match TRBD1. Germline V gene lookup returns CDR1 LGHDT and CDR2 YNNKEL (reference sequence). Germline trimming cut 1 base from V and 4 bases from J; bases unmatched to any gene: 8. This CDR3 has 18 amino acids. CDR3 coding DNA: TGTGCCAGCAGCCAAGGGCCGGGACAGGGGGCTCCGGGAAACACCATATATTTT. It is translated as CASSQGPGQGAPGNTIYF.

The rearrangement joins TRBV18 to TRBJ1-4; D unclear. V lost 3 bases, J lost 4 bases, and 9 bases lay in between. CDR1 and CDR2 (germline): KGHSH, LQKENI. This CDR3 comprises 14 residues. The CDR3 region has the DNA TGTGCCAGCTCACCTCGGGAGATTAATGAAAAACTGTTTTTT. Residues: CASSPREINEKLFF. Supplemented by reference TRBV18 and TRBJ1-4, the full variable domain reads NAGVMQNPRHLVRRRGQEARLRCSPMKGHSHVYWYRQLPEEGLKFMVYLQKENIIDESGMPKERFSAEFPKEGPSILRIQQVVRGDSAAYFCASSPREINEKLFFGSGTQLSVL.

The gene calls are TRBV7-8 and TRBJ1-5; D is perhaps TRBD1 (5 bases). CDR1 is SGHVS and CDR2 is FQNEAQ in the germline V gene. The CDR3 is 14 residues long. V was trimmed by 7 bases and J by 2 bases, leaving 12 bases between them. CDR3 bases: TGTGCCAGCACCTCTGGGGGGGGCAATCAGCCCCAGCATTTT. This sequence encodes CASTSGGGNQPQHF.

The chain joins TRBV20-1 to TRBJ1-2; perhaps TRBD1 as D (5 bases). Germline V gene data show CDR1 as DFQATT and CDR2 as SNEGSKA (reference sequence). V was shortened by 5 bases and J by 6 bases, with 10 bases between the two germline ends. The CDR3 is 11 amino acids. The CDR3 here is CSAGTPHGYTF. CDR3 nucleotide sequence: TGCAGTGCTGGGACTCCGCATGGCTACACCTTC.

The chain carries TRBV3-1 (or the pseudogene TRBV3-2) and TRBJ2-2, with TRBD1 matching over 7 bases. CDR3 size: 17 residues. Losses at the gene ends were 5 bases for V and 3 bases for J; bases not matched to a gene: 12. Per germline, CDR1 LGHDT and CDR2 YNNKEL (reference sequence). This CDR3 reads CASSAYLTGYDTGELFF. DNA of the CDR3: TGTGCCAGCAGCGCCTACCTGACAGGGTACGACACCGGGGAGCTGTTTTTT.

CDR3 sequence reads: CASSFRASGRAQSSYEQYF. The CDR3 region has the DNA TGTGCCAGCAGCTTTCGTGCTAGCGGACGCGCCCAGAGCTCCTACGAGCAGTACTTC. The gene calls are TRBV5-5 and TRBJ2-7; 7 nucleotides align to TRBD2. The CDR3 runs 19 residues. The V gene end was trimmed by 2 bases and the J gene end by 0 bases; junction bases not matched to a gene: 17. The germline gives CDR1 SGHKS, CDR2 YYEKEE (reference sequence).

V and J are TRBV19 and TRBJ2-2, with 9 bases identical to TRBD1. Germline V gene data show CDR1 as LNHDA and CDR2 as SQIVND (reference sequence). CDR3 length equals 15 residues. The J segment lost 6 bases and the V segment lost 4 bases, leaving 6 bases of the junction unmatched. Here the CDR3 reads CASSTGQGLAGELFF. The DNA for the CDR3 is TGTGCCAGTAGTACCGGACAGGGGTTAGCCGGGGAGCTGTTTTTT.

The chain carries TRBV15 and TRBJ2-7; D unresolved. With 0 bases removed from V and 0 bases from J, the gap between germline ends came to 18 bases. Germline V gene lookup returns CDR1 LNHNV and CDR2 YYDKDF (reference sequence). This CDR3 is built from 18 residues. The CDR3 DNA follows: TGTGCCACCAGCAGAGATTCGGCGGTCCACTCATACTCCTACGAGCAGTACTTC. This encodes CATSRDSAVHSYSYEQYF.

This sequence joins TRBV2 and TRBJ1-4, with D possibly TRBD1 on 6 matching bases. The germline V and J ends were trimmed by 8 bases and 7 bases, with 14 bases remaining between them. Germline lookup yields CDR1 SNHLY and CDR2 FYNNEI. This CDR3 contains 13 residues. The CDR3 here is CASAGEGGEKLFF. CDR3 coding DNA: TGTGCCAGCGCAGGGGAGGGGGGTGAAAAACTGTTTTTT. The whole variable domain, remainder taken from reference TRBV2 and TRBJ1-4, is EPEVTQTPSHQVTQMGQEVILRCVPISNHLYFYWYRQILGQKVEFLVSFYNNEISEKSEIFDDQFSVERPDGSNFTLKIRSTKLEDSAMYFCASAGEGGEKLFFGSGTQLSVL.

This clone came up once. The chain has TRBV27 and TRBJ1-1; D is possibly TRBD1 (6 bases). This CDR3 has 15 amino acids. V lost 6 bases and J 2 bases, leaving 16 bases between the germline ends. Germline loops: CDR1 MNHEY, CDR2 SMNVEV (reference sequence). The CDR3 protein is CASRISNRANTEAFF. CDR3 nucleotides: TGTGCCAGCAGGATCTCAAACAGGGCAAACACTGAAGCTTTCTTT.

This chain uses TRBV6-5 with TRBJ1-4, with D possibly TRBD1 on 6 matching bases. This CDR3 region has 14 residues. V lost 6 bases, J lost 8 bases, and 16 bases lay in between. Germline V CDR1 and CDR2: MNHEY, SVGAGI. CDR3 DNA: TGTGCCAGCAGCCATGGACAGTCACGGGAAAAACTGTTTTTT. It encodes CASSHGQSREKLFF.

This clone came up a few times. J is TRBJ1-2 and V is TRBV21-1; the D call of TRBD1 is as the table states it, not checked on the DNA. TRBV21-1 is annotated as a pseudogene. CDR3 length equals 15 residues. The CDR3 region is CASSKGVKGDYGYTF. CDR3 nucleotide sequence: TGTGCCAGCAGCAAAGGCGTAAAGGGGGACTATGGCTACACCTTC.

This chain joins TRBV7-9 and TRBJ2-1; 7 nucleotides line up with TRBD1. J gave up 9 bases and V 4 bases, and 12 bases lay outside the gene matches. Germline CDR1 and CDR2: SEHNR and FQNEAQ (reference sequence). The CDR3 contains 15 residues. The CDR3, as DNA: TGTGCCAGCAGCTCCCCAACACAGGGGTTTAGTGAGCAGTTCTTC. Residues: CASSSPTQGFSEQFF. Looking up the rest from reference TRBV7-9 and TRBJ2-1 gives the full variable domain: DTGVSQNPRHKITKRGQNVTFRCDPISEHNRLYWYRQTLGQGPEFLTYFQNEAQLEKSRLLSDRFSAERPKGSFSTLEIQRTEQGDSAMYLCASSSPTQGFSEQFFGPGTRLTVL.

The gene calls are TRBV9 and TRBJ1-6; a possible D gene is TRBD1 (6 bases). Looked up from germline, CDR1 is SGDLS and CDR2 is YYNGEE. The germline V and J ends were trimmed by 0 bases and 7 bases, with 11 bases remaining between them. This CDR3 has 15 residues. CDR3: CASSVEGGGNSPLHF. In nucleotides, the CDR3 is TGTGCCAGCAGCGTAGAAGGGGGTGGGAATTCACCCCTCCACTTT.